Each of the 10 T cell receptor beta chains below was sequenced from the same sample in a study of OX40 agonist ivuxolimab in advanced cancers. Clones were read by immunoSEQ multiplex PCR, and TCRdb kept only the in-frame ones, dropping some. This table has around 73,000 clones, about 87% appearing once. The sample was CD4+ or CD8+ T cells sorted from blood, taken in a trial of the OX40 agonist ivuxolimab. The receptor source for this set is an adult with an advanced solid tumor such as melanoma, head and neck, liver or kidney cancer.

The V and J genes are TRBV6-1 and TRBJ1-1; unclear D gene. The V and J ends lost 8 bases and 0 bases respectively, with 10 bases between them. The CDR3 contains 13 residues. Germline CDR1 and CDR2: MNHNS and SASEGT. CDR3 in DNA: TGTGCCAGCCGACTTGTGATGAACACTGAAGCTTTCTTT. It is translated as CASRLVMNTEAFF.

The chain combines TRBV28 with TRBJ1-6; D may be TRBD1 (6 bases). This CDR3 contains 14 residues. The V and J ends lost 6 bases and 7 bases respectively, with 13 bases between them. Germline loops: CDR1 MDHEN, CDR2 SYDVKM. The DNA of the CDR3 is TGTGCCAGCAGCTCCCCCGGACAGAATTCACCCCTCCACTTT. This gives the protein CASSSPGQNSPLHF.

The chain recombines TRBV4-2 with TRBJ2-3; 7 bases align to TRBD2. Germline lookup yields CDR1 LGHNA and CDR2 YNFKEQ. This CDR3 spans 16 amino acids. The V segment lost 8 bases and the J segment 2 bases; nucleotides outside the gene matches: 13. The CDR3 DNA is TGTGCCAGCCGAACTCTAGCGGCGACTCACACAGATACGCAGTATTTT. Translating it yields CASRTLAATHTDTQYF.

The chain carries TRBV6-1 and TRBJ1-2; 11 bases map to TRBD1. Germline V gene data show CDR1 as MNHNS and CDR2 as SASEGT. CDR3 length: 15 amino acids. The V and J ends lost 6 bases and 8 bases, in that order; junction bases with no gene match: 11. CDR3 sequence: CASRDRGLSSYGYTF. The CDR3 DNA follows: TGTGCCAGCAGGGACAGGGGGCTGTCTTCATACGGCTACACCTTC.

This rearrangement joins TRBV9 to TRBJ1-1, with D uncertain. This CDR3 is 14 amino acids long. The germline gives CDR1 SGDLS, CDR2 YYNGEE. V shed 4 bases and J shed 1 base, with 11 bases lying between them. CDR3 sequence: CASSPQTGNTEAFF. In DNA, the CDR3 is TGTGCCAGCAGCCCTCAGACGGGGAACACTGAAGCTTTCTTT.

This chain connects TRBV10-3 to TRBJ2-1; no firm D call. Germline V gene sequence: CDR1 ENHRY, CDR2 SYGVKD. CDR3 length: 11 residues. Trimming pared 10 bases from V and 8 bases from J, leaving 12 bases between. CDR3 coding DNA: TGTGCCAGCCGGGCTACGGATGAGCAGTTCTTC. Protein sequence: CASRATDEQFF.

This rearrangement joins TRBV6-5 to TRBJ1-2; TRBD1 aligns across 7 bases. The CDR3 totals 13 residues. Germline V CDR1 and CDR2: MNHEY, SVGAGI. The trim removed 6 bases at V and 9 bases at J, leaving 10 bases unmatched. The CDR3 coding sequence is TGTGCCAGCAGCCCACAGGGGATCGGAAGCTACACCTTC. This gives the protein CASSPQGIGSYTF.

Here the CDR3 DNA reads TGCGCCAGCAGCATCGGGACGAATAACTACGAGCAGTACTTC. Amino acids: CASSIGTNNYEQYF. The chain couples TRBV5-1 to TRBJ2-5; D tentatively reads TRBD1 or TRBD2 (5 bases each). The J call may be wrong; the DNA end is better matched by TRBJ2-7. CDR1 and CDR2 from the germline V gene are SGHRS and YFSETQ. The CDR3 sequence is 14 residues long.

This clone turned up a few times. The chain employs TRBV11-2 and TRBJ2-1; 11 nucleotides agree with TRBD2. The CDR3 consists of 15 residues. Germline values: CDR1 SGHAT, CDR2 FQNNGV. Losses at the gene ends were 7 bases for V and 3 bases for J; bases not matched to a gene: 5. The CDR3 region is CASTGGTSGYNEQFF. CDR3 sequence (DNA): TGTGCCAGCACCGGCGGGACTAGCGGCTACAATGAGCAGTTCTTC.

The rearrangement links TRBV6-5 to TRBJ1-4, with D maybe TRBD1 (6 bases). The CDR3 has 14 amino acids. Trimming cost V 6 bases and J 13 bases, with 21 bases left between them. The germline V gene encodes CDR1 MNHEY and CDR2 SVGAGI. CDR3: CASRPRGPPPILFF. The CDR3 coding sequence is TGTGCCAGCAGGCCCCGGGGGCCTCCCCCGATACTGTTTTTT.